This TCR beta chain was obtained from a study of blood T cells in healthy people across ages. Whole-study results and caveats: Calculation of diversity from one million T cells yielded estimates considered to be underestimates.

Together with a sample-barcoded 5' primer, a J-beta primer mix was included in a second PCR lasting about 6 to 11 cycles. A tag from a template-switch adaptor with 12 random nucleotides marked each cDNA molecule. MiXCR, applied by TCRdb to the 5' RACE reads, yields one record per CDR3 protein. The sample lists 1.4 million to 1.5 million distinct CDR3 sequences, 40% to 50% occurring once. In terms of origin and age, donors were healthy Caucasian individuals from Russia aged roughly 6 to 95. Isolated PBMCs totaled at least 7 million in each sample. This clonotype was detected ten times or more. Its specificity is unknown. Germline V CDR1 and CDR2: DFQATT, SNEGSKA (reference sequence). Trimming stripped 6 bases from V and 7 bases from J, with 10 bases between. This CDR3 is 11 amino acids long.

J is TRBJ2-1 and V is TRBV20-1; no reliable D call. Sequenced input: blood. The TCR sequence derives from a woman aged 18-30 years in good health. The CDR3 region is CSALVRNEQFF. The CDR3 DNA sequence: TGCAGTGCCCTGGTCCGGAATGAGCAGTTCTTC.